One and the same sample provided the 29 T cell receptor beta chains below, sequenced in a study of patients and donors after allogeneic stem cell transplantation. TCRdb reprocessed the RT-PCR reads via MiXCR and lists one record per CDR3 protein. The data show roughly 960,000 distinct CDR3 sequences, roughly 18% seen once. Material: blood, either unsorted or a sorted T cell fraction (not recorded which). The receptor source for this set is a human donor who was either an allogeneic HSCT recipient or a stem cell or donor lymphocyte infusion donor (not recorded which). It is not recorded whose cells these are; they may come from a transplant donor.

In this sample, this clonotype turned up a few times. This chain links TRBV25-1 with TRBJ2-7; TRBD2 might be the D (5 bases). V dropped 0 bases and J dropped 0 bases, with 12 bases sitting between them. The CDR3 sequence is 16 residues long. The V gene's germline CDR1 is MGHDK and CDR2 SYGVNS. CDR3 sequence: CASSEYSALNSYEQYF. The CDR3 nucleotides are TGTGCCAGCAGTGAATATAGCGCGTTGAACTCCTACGAGCAGTACTTC.

This clonotype was recorded at least ten times. V and J are TRBV7-8 and TRBJ2-5; 9 bases fit TRBD2. Germline V gene lookup returns CDR1 SGHVS and CDR2 FQNEAQ. This CDR3 contains 15 residues. Unmatched junction bases numbered 9, after V lost 6 bases and J lost 4 bases. The DNA of the CDR3 is TGTGCCAGCAGAACGGGCCTAGCGGGACGAGAGACCCAGTACTTC. It yields the protein CASRTGLAGRETQYF.

This clonotype came up a few times. V gene TRBV10-3 combines with J gene TRBJ1-1; D is ambiguous. The CDR3 length is 13 residues. CDR1 is ENHRY and CDR2 is SYGVKD in the germline V gene. V gave up 3 bases and J gave up 1 base, with 6 bases separating them. The CDR3 region has the DNA TGTGCCATCAGTGAATACCAGAACACTGAAGCTTTCTTT. Protein: CAISEYQNTEAFF.

This clonotype turned up a few times. The chain has TRBV2 and TRBJ2-7; possibly TRBD2 for D (5 bases). V dropped 8 bases and J dropped 2 bases, with 13 bases sitting between them. Germline CDR1 is SNHLY and CDR2 is FYNNEI. This CDR3 is built from 13 residues. In DNA form, the CDR3 reads TGTGCCAGCGATGAAGCGCGGGCCTACGAGCAGTACTTC. Translation: CASDEARAYEQYF.

The chain joins TRBV11-1 to TRBJ2-4; D remains unclear. The CDR3 is 15 amino acids. Germline V gene data show CDR1 as SGHAT and CDR2 as FQDESV (reference sequence). V lost 3 bases and J lost 0, with 9 bases in between. The CDR3 DNA reads TGTGCCAGCAGCTTGGACCCTGGAGCCAAAAACATTCAGTACTTC. Amino acids: CASSLDPGAKNIQYF.

The V and J genes are TRBV2 and TRBJ2-1, with D possibly TRBD2 on 5 matching bases. Trimming took 4 bases from V and 3 from J, leaving 10 bases between them. This CDR3 is 14 amino acids long. Germline V gives CDR1 SNHLY, CDR2 FYNNEI. This CDR3 reads CASSGLRFYNEQFF. CDR3 nucleotide sequence: TGTGCCAGCAGTGGACTAAGATTCTACAATGAGCAGTTCTTC.

The chain employs TRBV5-1 and TRBJ2-2; 12 bases match TRBD1. The V gene end was trimmed by 4 bases and the J gene end by 4 bases; junction bases not matched to a gene: 5. Germline CDR1 SGHRS, CDR2 YFSETQ. The CDR3 has 16 amino acids. Here the CDR3 reads CASSPLGQGATGELFF. The DNA of the CDR3 is TGCGCCAGCAGCCCCTTGGGACAGGGGGCCACCGGGGAGCTGTTTTTT. Based on the CDR3 plus reference TRBV5-1 and TRBJ2-2, the full variable domain is KAGVTQTPRYLIKTRGQQVTLSCSPISGHRSVSWYQQTPGQGLQFLFEYFSETQRNKGNFPGRFSGRQFSNSRSEMNVSTLELGDSALYLCASSPLGQGATGELFFGEGSRLTVL.

This clonotype was counted only a few times. The chain employs TRBV7-8 and TRBJ2-4, with 7 bases aligning to TRBD1. Germline V lookup: CDR1 SGHVS, CDR2 FQNEAQ. V was clipped by 5 bases and J by 7 bases; unmatched bases: 20. This CDR3 has 18 amino acids. CDR3 sequence: CASSTGAGTKKAGNIQYF. CDR3 bases: TGTGCCAGCAGCACAGGGGCTGGGACCAAAAAGGCAGGGAACATTCAGTACTTC.

J is TRBJ2-2 and V is TRBV3-1; no clear D. The V gene's germline CDR1 is LGHDT and CDR2 YNNKEL (reference sequence). The V end was cut by 5 bases, the J end by 4 bases, with 11 bases between. The CDR3 totals 14 residues. In DNA form, the CDR3 reads TGTGCCAGCAGCGACGACTCGGGCACCGGGGAGCTGTTTTTT. Translated, it gives CASSDDSGTGELFF.

This clonotype was recorded a few times. This chain uses TRBV5-1 with TRBJ2-7; the match to TRBD2 covers 9 bases. The CDR3 loop spans 16 amino acids. V shed 2 bases, J shed 5 bases, and the junction held 11 bases outside the gene matches. Germline lookup yields CDR1 SGHRS and CDR2 YFSETQ. The CDR3 loop is CASSFLGLAGTHEQYF. The CDR3 DNA is TGCGCCAGCAGCTTTCTAGGGCTAGCGGGAACCCACGAGCAGTACTTC.

The genes are TRBV6-1 and TRBJ1-2, with unresolved D. The CDR3 is 16 amino acids. The germline V gene encodes CDR1 MNHNS and CDR2 SASEGT. V lost 7 bases and J lost 0, with 18 bases in between. Here the CDR3 DNA reads TGTGCCAGCACCCGGACCAGGAGTGCCTCTAACTATGGCTACACCTTC. Translation gives CASTRTRSASNYGYTF.

J is TRBJ2-1 and V is TRBV18; 7 bases match TRBD2. CDR3 length equals 17 residues. Germline lookup yields CDR1 KGHSH and CDR2 LQKENI. V shed 2 bases and J 0 bases; nucleotides not matched to a gene: 7. The CDR3 is CASSPGSGLSSYNEQFF. The CDR3, as DNA: TGTGCCAGCTCACCAGGTAGCGGGCTAAGCTCCTACAATGAGCAGTTCTTC.

The chain carries TRBV20-1 and TRBJ1-1; no clear D gene. The CDR3 has 12 amino acids. Germline values: CDR1 DFQATT, CDR2 SNEGSKA (reference sequence). The V gene lost 6 bases and the J gene lost 8 bases, with 16 bases spanning the gap. The CDR3 loop reads CSASRPSPEAFF. The CDR3 nucleotides are TGCAGTGCCAGCCGGCCATCCCCCGAAGCTTTCTTT.

The V and J genes are TRBV20-1 and TRBJ1-5; TRBD1 is a possible D gene (5 bases). Germline CDR1 reads DFQATT; CDR2 reads SNEGSKA (reference sequence). The CDR3 is 19 amino acids. V lost 1 base to trimming and J lost 0 bases, with 22 bases between them. In DNA form, the CDR3 reads TGCAGTGCTAGAGTTACAAATTCAGGGAAGCGATATAGCAATCAGCCCCAGCATTTT. Protein: CSARVTNSGKRYSNQPQHF.

The chain joins TRBV20-1 to TRBJ1-1, with 9 bases lining up with TRBD1. Unmatched junction bases numbered 14, after V lost 6 bases and J lost 6 bases. CDR3 size: 15 residues. The V gene's germline CDR1 is DFQATT and CDR2 SNEGSKA (reference sequence). The CDR3 DNA follows: TGCAGTGCCCCCTGGTCGGACAGGGGCGTCCCTGAAGCTTTCTTT. This encodes CSAPWSDRGVPEAFF.

This clonotype showed up just a few times. The chain couples TRBV30 to TRBJ1-2; D uncertain. The CDR3 is made up of 11 amino acids. Germline V lookup: CDR1 GTSNPN, CDR2 SVGIG (reference sequence). Trimming pared 1 base from V and 8 bases from J, leaving 8 bases between. The CDR3: CAWSEGLGYTF. The CDR3 DNA follows: TGTGCCTGGAGTGAGGGTTTGGGCTACACCTTC. Looking up the rest from reference TRBV30 and TRBJ1-2 gives the full variable domain: SQTIHQWPATLVQPVGSPLSLECTVEGTSNPNLYWYRQAAGRGLQLLFYSVGIGQISSEVPQNLSASRPQDRQFILSSKKLLLSDSGFYLCAWSEGLGYTFGSGTRLTVV.

This clonotype was detected a few times. The CDR3 spells CASRQQNIQYF. The CDR3 nucleotides read TGCGCCAGCAGACAGCAAAACATTCAGTACTTC. This rearrangement joins TRBV5-1 to TRBJ2-4; no firm D call. CDR1 and CDR2 (germline): SGHRS, YFSETQ. The CDR3 extends over 11 amino acids. V dropped 5 bases and J dropped 5 bases, with 5 bases sitting between them.

This clonotype turned up a few times. The chain links TRBV20-1 to TRBJ2-2; no firm D call. Germline CDR1 and CDR2: DFQATT and SNEGSKA (reference sequence). This CDR3 has 15 amino acids. V was pared by 1 base and J by 4 bases, with 13 bases between. The DNA of the CDR3 is TGCAGTGCTAGAGTCGGACCGGCCCCCACCGGGGAGCTGTTTTTT. As protein: CSARVGPAPTGELFF.

V and J are TRBV5-1 and TRBJ2-7; D is ambiguous. The V gene lost 2 bases and the J gene lost 3 bases, with 9 bases spanning the gap. This CDR3 region has 13 residues. The V gene's germline CDR1 is SGHRS and CDR2 YFSETQ. The CDR3 nucleotides are TGCGCCAGCAGCTTTGGCCAGCACTACGAGCAGTACTTC. This sequence encodes CASSFGQHYEQYF.

This clonotype has more than one count but fewer than ten. The chain has TRBV7-8 and TRBJ2-3; 12 nucleotides align to TRBD2. This CDR3 is 18 amino acids long. The germline gives CDR1 SGHVS, CDR2 FQNEAQ. V lost 4 bases and J lost 5; bases outside the gene matches: 13. The CDR3 spells CASSSLSWTSGEGDTQYF. CDR3 coding DNA: TGTGCCAGCAGCTCCCTCTCCTGGACTAGCGGGGAAGGAGATACGCAGTATTTT. Full variable domain (rest looked up from reference TRBV7-8 and TRBJ2-3): GAGVSQSPRYKVAKRGQDVALRCDPISGHVSLFWYQQALGQGPEFLTYFQNEAQLDKSGLPSDRFFAERPEGSVSTLKIQRTQQEDSAVYLCASSSLSWTSGEGDTQYFGPGTRLTVL.

The V and J genes are TRBV3-1 and TRBJ2-1; tentative D call: TRBD2 (5 bases). V was pared by 1 base and J by 0 bases, with 10 bases between. CDR1 is LGHDT and CDR2 is YNNKEL in the germline V gene (reference sequence). The CDR3 is made up of 16 amino acids. In DNA form, the CDR3 reads TGTGCCAGCAGCCAAGCAACTAGAACCTCCTACAATGAGCAGTTCTTC. This codes for CASSQATRTSYNEQFF.

This clonotype has more than one count but fewer than ten. The CDR3 loop reads CASSSLPRDGYTF. The CDR3 DNA sequence: TGTGCCAGCAGTTCACTCCCTCGGGATGGCTACACCTTC. The chain joins TRBV12-3 or TRBV12-4 to TRBJ1-2; D not certain. Trimming left V 4 bases short and J 6 bases short, with 12 bases between. CDR3 size: 13 residues.

In this sample, this clonotype turned up a few times. The rearrangement links TRBV12-3 or TRBV12-4 to TRBJ2-3; 10 positions match TRBD2. The CDR3 totals 20 residues. J gave up 2 bases and V 4 bases, and 18 bases lay outside the gene matches. CDR3: CASSSRLGLAEGSHTDTQYF. CDR3 DNA sequence: TGTGCCAGCAGTTCGCGCCTCGGACTAGCGGAGGGGAGCCACACAGATACGCAGTATTTT.

The chain combines TRBV10-3 with TRBJ2-1; 7 bases are a match to TRBD2. CDR3 length equals 18 residues. Germline V gene data show CDR1 as ENHRY and CDR2 as SYGVKD. V dropped 0 bases and J dropped 5; count of bases not matched to a gene: 13. CDR3 nucleotides: TGTGCCATCAGTGAGTCGAAGGCTAGCGGCTTCCGGGACAATGAGCAGTTCTTC. As protein: CAISESKASGFRDNEQFF.

V is TRBV7-2 and J is TRBJ2-1; 14 bases are a match to TRBD2. Germline V gives CDR1 SGHTA, CDR2 FQGNSA. Trimming took 5 bases from V and 7 from J; bases not matched to a gene: 7. The CDR3 consists of 16 residues. This CDR3 reads CASSNTGTSGGNEQFF. For the CDR3, the DNA is TGTGCCAGCAGCAACACCGGGACTAGCGGGGGTAATGAGCAGTTCTTC.

The rearrangement uses TRBV12-3 or TRBV12-4 and TRBJ2-5; TRBD1 or TRBD2 may be the D gene (5 bases each). The V end lost 5 bases, the J end lost 1 base, and 14 bases lay between the germline ends. This CDR3 has 15 residues. CDR3 sequence reads: CASSPTPGPQETQYF. CDR3 sequence (DNA): TGTGCCAGCAGTCCTACCCCGGGGCCCCAAGAGACCCAGTACTTC.

This clonotype was observed a handful of times. The chain recombines TRBV12-3 or TRBV12-4 with TRBJ2-7; D ambiguous. Trimming shortened V by 6 bases and J by 4 bases, and 10 bases separated the two germline ends. The CDR3 length is 12 residues. CDR3 residues: CASSDTGYEQYF. CDR3 in DNA: TGTGCCAGCAGCGATACTGGGTACGAGCAGTACTTC.

The chain is built from TRBV5-4 and TRBJ2-2; 8 nucleotides agree with TRBD1. Germline V lookup: CDR1 SGHNT, CDR2 YYREEE (reference sequence). Trimming at V came to 4 bases and at J to 7 bases, leaving 9 bases not matched to a gene. The CDR3 sequence is 15 residues long. The CDR3 sequence is CASSPPGQANGELFF. For the CDR3, the DNA is TGTGCCAGCAGCCCCCCGGGACAGGCAAACGGGGAGCTGTTTTTT. Combining the CDR3 with reference TRBV5-4 and TRBJ2-2 gives the whole variable domain ETGVTQSPTHLIKTRGQQVTLRCSSQSGHNTVSWYQQALGQGPQFIFQYYREEENGRGNFPPRFSGLQFPNYSSELNVNALELDDSALYLCASSPPGQANGELFFGEGSRLTVL.

There are many counts of this clonotype. This chain uses TRBV20-1 with TRBJ1-1, with 9 bases identical to TRBD1. Germline V gene lookup returns CDR1 DFQATT and CDR2 SNEGSKA (reference sequence). The J segment lost 6 bases and the V segment lost 5 bases, leaving 7 bases of the junction unmatched. This CDR3 is built from 13 residues. The CDR3 spells CSAVTGGLPEAFF. The CDR3 bases are TGCAGTGCTGTGACAGGGGGTCTTCCTGAAGCTTTCTTT.